A selection of T cell receptor beta chains follows, all from one sample in a study of T-cell memory formation after mild COVID-19. TCRdb re-called the 5' RACE reads with MiXCR, one entry per CDR3 protein. Here the sample spans some 210,000 distinct CDR3 sequences, around 19% being singletons. The sample taken for sequencing was PBMCs or a T cell subset sorted from them (not recorded which). These receptor sequences come from an adult woman who had mild COVID-19 (a few samples of this study predate the infection). Cell type and time point are not known. CDR3s include the opening cysteine and the closing phenylalanine or tryptophan. D genes are given only for firm matches. The size entry is marked missing in some rows and otherwise reads once, few, many or a size class.

clone_size j_call v_call d_call cdr3_aa cdr3_nt
few TRBJ1-2 TRBV7-8 TRBD1 CASSYGTGDGYTF TGTGCCAGCAGCTATGGGACAGGGGATGGCTACACCTTC
many TRBJ2-1 TRBV6-1 . CATYRDRGGGEQFF TGTGCCACCTACCGGGACAGAGGGGGGGGTGAGCAGTTCTTC
few TRBJ1-1 TRBV4-1 . CASSQSAFGDTEAFF TGCGCCAGCAGCCAAAGTGCATTCGGCGACACTGAAGCTTTCTTT
. TRBJ1-1 TRBV15 . CATSREKGQAFF TGTGCCACCAGCAGAGAGAAGGGACAAGCTTTCTTT
. TRBJ2-3 TRBV25-1 . CASEPNSTDTQYF TGTGCCAGCGAGCCAAATAGCACAGATACGCAGTATTTT
. TRBJ2-1 TRBV6-6 TRBD2 CASSFLAANEQFF TGTGCCAGCAGTTTCCTAGCGGCGAATGAGCAGTTCTTC
. TRBJ2-2 TRBV5-1 TRBD2 CASSLKAGSTGELFF TGCGCCAGCAGCTTAAAAGCGGGAAGCACCGGGGAGCTGTTTTTT
. TRBJ2-1 TRBV21-1 . CASSKLGGSSYNEQFF TGTGCCAGCAGCAAACTCGGCGGGAGCTCCTACAATGAGCAGTTCTTC
. TRBJ1-2 TRBV9 . CASSAGLAYGYTF TGTGCCAGCAGCGCGGGCCTTGCCTACGGCTACACCTTC
. TRBJ1-1 TRBV4-1 TRBD1 CASSQGRGRDTEAFF TGCGCCAGCAGCCAAGGGAGGGGGCGCGACACTGAAGCTTTCTTT
many TRBJ2-5 TRBV11-2 TRBD2 CASSNIAGVTETQYF TGTGCCAGCAGCAACATAGCGGGAGTAACGGAGACCCAGTACTTC
. TRBJ2-2 TRBV12-3/TRBV12-4 TRBD1 CASSRQGETGELFF TGTGCCAGCAGCCGACAGGGTGAAACCGGGGAGCTGTTTTTT
. TRBJ2-7 TRBV9 . CASSVGVTSGEQYF TGTGCCAGCAGCGTAGGGGTCACCTCGGGCGAGCAGTACTTC
few TRBJ1-1 TRBV7-9 . CASIAIGGSGEAFF TGTGCCAGCATCGCGATCGGGGGGTCGGGTGAAGCTTTCTTT
. TRBJ2-2 TRBV4-2 TRBD2 CASSQEAGSNTGELFF TGTGCCAGCAGCCAGGAAGCGGGATCAAACACCGGGGAGCTGTTTTTT
few TRBJ2-5 TRBV6-6 . CASQQETQYF TGTGCCAGCCAGCAAGAGACCCAGTACTTC
few TRBJ1-2 TRBV5-1 TRBD1 CASSVRDRNYGYTF TGCGCCAGCAGCGTCCGGGACAGGAACTATGGCTACACCTTC
few TRBJ1-1 TRBV12-3/TRBV12-4 . CASLRVAIRLGGTEAFF TGTGCCAGCTTACGGGTGGCAATTAGGCTTGGGGGCACTGAAGCTTTCTTT
. TRBJ2-5 TRBV6-2/TRBV6-3 TRBD2 CASSRPDSSPLAGNQETQYF TGTGCCAGCAGCCGCCCGGACTCGTCGCCTCTAGCGGGGAACCAAGAGACCCAGTACTTC
few TRBJ2-1 TRBV5-6 . CASSHPLSYNEQFF TGTGCCAGCAGCCATCCCCTCTCCTACAATGAGCAGTTCTTC